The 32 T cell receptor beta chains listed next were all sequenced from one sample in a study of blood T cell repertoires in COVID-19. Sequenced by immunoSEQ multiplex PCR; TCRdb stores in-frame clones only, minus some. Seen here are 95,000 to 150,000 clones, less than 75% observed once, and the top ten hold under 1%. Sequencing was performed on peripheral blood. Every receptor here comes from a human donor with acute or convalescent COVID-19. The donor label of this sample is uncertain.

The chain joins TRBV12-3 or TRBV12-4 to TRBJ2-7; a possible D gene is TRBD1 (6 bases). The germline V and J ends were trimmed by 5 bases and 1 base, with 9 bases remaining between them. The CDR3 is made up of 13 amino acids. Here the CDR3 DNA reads TGTGCCAGCAGTGCCGGACAGTCCTACGAGCAGTACTTC. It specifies CASSAGQSYEQYF.

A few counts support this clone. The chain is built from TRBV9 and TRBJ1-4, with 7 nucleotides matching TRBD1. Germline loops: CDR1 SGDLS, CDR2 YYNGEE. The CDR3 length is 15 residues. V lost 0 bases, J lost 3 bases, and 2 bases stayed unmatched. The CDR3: CASSVAQGSNEKLFF. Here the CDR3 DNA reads TGTGCCAGCAGCGTAGCACAGGGGTCTAATGAAAAACTGTTTTTT.

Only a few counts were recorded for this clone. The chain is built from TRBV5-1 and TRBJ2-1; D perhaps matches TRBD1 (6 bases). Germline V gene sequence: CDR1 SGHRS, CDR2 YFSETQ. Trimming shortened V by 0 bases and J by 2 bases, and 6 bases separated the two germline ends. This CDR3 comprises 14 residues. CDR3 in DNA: TGCGCCAGCAGCTTGGGGGACACCTACAATGAGCAGTTCTTC. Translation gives CASSLGDTYNEQFF.

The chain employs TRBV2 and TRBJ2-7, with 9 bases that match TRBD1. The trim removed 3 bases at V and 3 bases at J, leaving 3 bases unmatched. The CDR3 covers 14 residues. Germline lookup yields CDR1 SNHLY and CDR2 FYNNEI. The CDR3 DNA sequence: TGTGCCAGCAGTGACGGGACAGGGCACTACGAGCAGTACTTC. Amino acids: CASSDGTGHYEQYF.

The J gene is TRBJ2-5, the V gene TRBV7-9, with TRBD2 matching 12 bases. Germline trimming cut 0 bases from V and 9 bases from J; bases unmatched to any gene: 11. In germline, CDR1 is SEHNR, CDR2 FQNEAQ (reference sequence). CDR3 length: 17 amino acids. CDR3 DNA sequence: TGTGCCAGCAGCTTAGCGCCTGGACTAGCGGGGCGCGGGGCCCAGTACTTC. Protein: CASSLAPGLAGRGAQYF. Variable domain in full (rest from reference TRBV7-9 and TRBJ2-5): DTGVSQNPRHKITKRGQNVTFRCDPISEHNRLYWYRQTLGQGPEFLTYFQNEAQLEKSRLLSDRFSAERPKGSFSTLEIQRTEQGDSAMYLCASSLAPGLAGRGAQYFGPGTRLLVL.

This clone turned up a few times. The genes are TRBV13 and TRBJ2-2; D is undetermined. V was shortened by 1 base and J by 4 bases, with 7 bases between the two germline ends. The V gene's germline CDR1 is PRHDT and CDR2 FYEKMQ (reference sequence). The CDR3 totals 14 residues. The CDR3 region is CASSLAGFTGELFF. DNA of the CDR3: TGTGCCAGCAGCTTAGCCGGGTTCACCGGGGAGCTGTTTTTT.

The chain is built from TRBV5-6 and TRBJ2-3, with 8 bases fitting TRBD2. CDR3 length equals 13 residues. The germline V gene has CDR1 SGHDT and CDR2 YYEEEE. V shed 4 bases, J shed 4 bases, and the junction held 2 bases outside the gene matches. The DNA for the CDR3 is TGTGCCAGCAGCCCGGGGGGGTCAGATACGCAGTATTTT. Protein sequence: CASSPGGSDTQYF.

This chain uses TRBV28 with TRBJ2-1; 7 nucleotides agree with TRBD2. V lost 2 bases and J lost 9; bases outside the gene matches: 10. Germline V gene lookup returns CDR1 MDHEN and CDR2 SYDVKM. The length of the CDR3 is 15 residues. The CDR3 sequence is CASSLSVLGEGEQFF. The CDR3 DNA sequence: TGTGCCAGCAGTTTAAGTGTGCTGGGGGAGGGTGAGCAGTTCTTC.

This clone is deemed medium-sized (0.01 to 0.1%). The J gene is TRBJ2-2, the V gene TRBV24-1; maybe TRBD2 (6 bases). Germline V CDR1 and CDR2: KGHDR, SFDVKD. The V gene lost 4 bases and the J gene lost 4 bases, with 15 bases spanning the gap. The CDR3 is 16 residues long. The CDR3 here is CATSDPGRSLTGELFF. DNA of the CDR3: TGTGCCACCAGTGACCCGGGGAGGTCGCTCACCGGGGAGCTGTTTTTT.

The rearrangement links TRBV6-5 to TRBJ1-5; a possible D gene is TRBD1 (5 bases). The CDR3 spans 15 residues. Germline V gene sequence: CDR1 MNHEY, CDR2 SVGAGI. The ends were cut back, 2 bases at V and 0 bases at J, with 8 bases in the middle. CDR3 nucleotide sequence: TGTGCCAGCAGTTACGGGGGGAATAGCAATCAGCCCCAGCATTTT. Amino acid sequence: CASSYGGNSNQPQHF.

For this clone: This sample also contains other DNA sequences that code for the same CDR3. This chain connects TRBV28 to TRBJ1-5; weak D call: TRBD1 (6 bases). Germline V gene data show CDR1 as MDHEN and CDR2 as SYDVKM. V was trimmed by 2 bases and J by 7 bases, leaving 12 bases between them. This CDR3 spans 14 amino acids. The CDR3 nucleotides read TGTGCCAGCAGTTTACGGCAGGGGTACCAGCCCCAGCATTTT. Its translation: CASSLRQGYQPQHF.

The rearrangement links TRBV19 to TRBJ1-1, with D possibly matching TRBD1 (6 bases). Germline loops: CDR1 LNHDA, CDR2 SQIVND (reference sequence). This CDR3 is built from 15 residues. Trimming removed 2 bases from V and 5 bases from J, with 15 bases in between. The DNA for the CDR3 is TGTGCCAGTAGTATAAGGGACACCCGTCGGACTGAAGCTTTCTTT. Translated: CASSIRDTRRTEAFF.

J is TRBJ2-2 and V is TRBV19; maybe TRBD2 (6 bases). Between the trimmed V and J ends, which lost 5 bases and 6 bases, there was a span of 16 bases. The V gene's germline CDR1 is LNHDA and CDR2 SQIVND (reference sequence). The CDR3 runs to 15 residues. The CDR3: CASSPIRGTAGELFF. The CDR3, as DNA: TGTGCCAGTAGTCCCATACGCGGGACGGCCGGGGAGCTGTTTTTT. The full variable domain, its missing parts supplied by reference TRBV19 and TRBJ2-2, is DGGITQSPKYLFRKEGQNVTLSCEQNLNHDAMYWYRQDPGQGLRLIYYSQIVNDFQKGDIAEGYSVSREKKESFPLTVTSAQKNPTAFYLCASSPIRGTAGELFFGEGSRLTVL.

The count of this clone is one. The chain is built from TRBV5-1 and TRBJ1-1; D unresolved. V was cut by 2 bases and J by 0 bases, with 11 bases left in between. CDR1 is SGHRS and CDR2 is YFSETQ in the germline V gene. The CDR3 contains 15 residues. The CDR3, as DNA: TGCGCCAGCAGCTTAAATAACGCTATGAACACTGAAGCTTTCTTT. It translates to CASSLNNAMNTEAFF.

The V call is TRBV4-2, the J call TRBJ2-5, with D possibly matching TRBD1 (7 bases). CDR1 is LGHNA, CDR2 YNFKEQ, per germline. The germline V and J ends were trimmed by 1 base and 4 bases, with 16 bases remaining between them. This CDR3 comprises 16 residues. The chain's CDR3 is CASSQVGGQGGETQYF. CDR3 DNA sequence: TGTGCCAGCAGCCAAGTTGGAGGTCAGGGGGGAGAGACCCAGTACTTC.

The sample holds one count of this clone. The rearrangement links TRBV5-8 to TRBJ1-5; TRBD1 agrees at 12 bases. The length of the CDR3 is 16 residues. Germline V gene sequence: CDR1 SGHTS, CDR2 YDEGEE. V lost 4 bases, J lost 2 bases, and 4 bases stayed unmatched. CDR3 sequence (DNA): TGTGCCAGCAGCAAGGGACAGGGGGCGCGCAATCAGCCCCAGCATTTT. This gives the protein CASSKGQGARNQPQHF.

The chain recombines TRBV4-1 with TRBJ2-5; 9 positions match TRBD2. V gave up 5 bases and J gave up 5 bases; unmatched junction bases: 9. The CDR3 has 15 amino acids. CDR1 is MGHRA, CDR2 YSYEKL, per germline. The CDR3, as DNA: TGCGCCAGCAGCATTGGCGCGGGGGGGGTGGAGACCCAGTACTTC. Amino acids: CASSIGAGGVETQYF.

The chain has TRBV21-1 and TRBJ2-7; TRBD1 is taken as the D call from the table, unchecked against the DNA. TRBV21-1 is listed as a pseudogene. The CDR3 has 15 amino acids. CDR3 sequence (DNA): TGTGCCAGCAGCTCTACGGACGACCGGCGAGGGGGGCAGTACGTC. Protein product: CASSSTDDRRGGQYV.

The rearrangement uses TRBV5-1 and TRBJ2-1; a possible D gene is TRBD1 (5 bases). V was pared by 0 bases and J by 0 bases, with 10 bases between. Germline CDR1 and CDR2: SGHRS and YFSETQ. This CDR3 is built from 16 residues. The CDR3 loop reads CASSLETGSSYNEQFF. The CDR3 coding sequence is TGCGCCAGCAGCTTGGAAACAGGTTCCTCCTACAATGAGCAGTTCTTC.

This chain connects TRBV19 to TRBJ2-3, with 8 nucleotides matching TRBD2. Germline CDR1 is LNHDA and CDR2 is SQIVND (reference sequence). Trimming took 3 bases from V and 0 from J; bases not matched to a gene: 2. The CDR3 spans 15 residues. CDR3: CASSIGGGSTDTQYF. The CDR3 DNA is TGTGCCAGTAGTATCGGGGGGGGAAGCACAGATACGCAGTATTTT.

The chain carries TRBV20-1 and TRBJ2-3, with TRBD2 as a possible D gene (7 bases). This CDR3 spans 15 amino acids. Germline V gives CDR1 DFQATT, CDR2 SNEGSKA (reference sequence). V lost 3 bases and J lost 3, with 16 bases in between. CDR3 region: CSASDSRGRTDTQYF. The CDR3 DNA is TGCAGTGCTAGTGATTCGCGGGGGCGTACAGATACGCAGTATTTT.

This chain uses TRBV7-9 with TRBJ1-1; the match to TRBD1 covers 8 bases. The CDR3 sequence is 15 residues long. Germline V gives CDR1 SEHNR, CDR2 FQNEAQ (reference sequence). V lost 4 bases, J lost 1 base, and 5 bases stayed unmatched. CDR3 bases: TGTGCCAGCAGCTCGCGGACAGGGAAGAACACTGAAGCTTTCTTT. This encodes CASSSRTGKNTEAFF.

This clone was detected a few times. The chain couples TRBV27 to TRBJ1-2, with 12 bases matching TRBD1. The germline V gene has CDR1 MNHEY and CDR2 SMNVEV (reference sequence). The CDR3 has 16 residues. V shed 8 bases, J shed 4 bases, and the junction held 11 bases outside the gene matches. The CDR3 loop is CASGRDRGHRVYGYTF. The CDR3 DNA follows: TGTGCCAGCGGGCGGGACAGGGGGCATCGCGTCTATGGCTACACCTTC.

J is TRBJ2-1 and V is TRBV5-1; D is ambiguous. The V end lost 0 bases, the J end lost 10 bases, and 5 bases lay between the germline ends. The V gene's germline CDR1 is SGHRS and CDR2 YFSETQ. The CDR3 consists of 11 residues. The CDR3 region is CASSLAVEQFF. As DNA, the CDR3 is TGCGCCAGCAGCTTGGCGGTGGAGCAGTTCTTC.

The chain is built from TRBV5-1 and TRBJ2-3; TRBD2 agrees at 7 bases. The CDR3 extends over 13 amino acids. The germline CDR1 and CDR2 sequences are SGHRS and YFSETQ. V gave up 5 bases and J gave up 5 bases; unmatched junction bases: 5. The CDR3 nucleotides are TGCGCCAGCAGAGGCGGGGGAATAGATACGCAGTATTTT. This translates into CASRGGGIDTQYF.

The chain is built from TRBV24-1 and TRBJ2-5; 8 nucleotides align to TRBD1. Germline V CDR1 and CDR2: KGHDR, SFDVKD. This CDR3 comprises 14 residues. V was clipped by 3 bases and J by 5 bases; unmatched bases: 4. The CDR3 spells CATSDGQGFETQYF. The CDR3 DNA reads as TGTGCCACCAGTGATGGACAGGGCTTTGAGACCCAGTACTTC.

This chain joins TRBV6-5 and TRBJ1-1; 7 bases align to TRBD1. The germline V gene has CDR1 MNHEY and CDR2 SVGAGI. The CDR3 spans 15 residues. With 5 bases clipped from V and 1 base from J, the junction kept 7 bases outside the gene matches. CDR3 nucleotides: TGTGCCAGCAGTCGACAGGGCTGGGCGAACACTGAAGCTTTCTTT. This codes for CASSRQGWANTEAFF.

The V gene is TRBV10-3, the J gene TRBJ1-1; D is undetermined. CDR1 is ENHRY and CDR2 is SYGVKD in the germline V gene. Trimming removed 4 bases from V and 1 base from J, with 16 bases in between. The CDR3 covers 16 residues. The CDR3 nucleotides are TGTGCCATCAGTGCCGGGAAGGGAAGATCGAACACTGAAGCTTTCTTT. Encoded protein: CAISAGKGRSNTEAFF.

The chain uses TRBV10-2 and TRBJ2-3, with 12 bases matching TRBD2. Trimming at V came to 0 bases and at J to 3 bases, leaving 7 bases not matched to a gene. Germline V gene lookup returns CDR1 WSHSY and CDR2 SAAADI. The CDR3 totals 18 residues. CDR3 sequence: CASSESLAGGRSTDTQYF. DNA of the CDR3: TGCGCCAGCAGTGAGTCGCTAGCGGGGGGGCGATCGACAGATACGCAGTATTTT.

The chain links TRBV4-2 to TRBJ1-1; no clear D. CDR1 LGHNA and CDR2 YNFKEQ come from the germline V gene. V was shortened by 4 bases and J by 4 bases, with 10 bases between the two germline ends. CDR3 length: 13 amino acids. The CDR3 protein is CASSRQVGTEAFF. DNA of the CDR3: TGTGCCAGCAGCCGGCAGGTCGGCACTGAAGCTTTCTTT.

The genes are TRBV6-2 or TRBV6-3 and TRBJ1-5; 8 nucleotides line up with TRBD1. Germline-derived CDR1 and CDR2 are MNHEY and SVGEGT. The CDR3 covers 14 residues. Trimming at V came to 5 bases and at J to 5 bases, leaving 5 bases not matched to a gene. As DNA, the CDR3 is TGTGCCAGCAGTCTTCCAGGGGGCCATCAGCCCCAGCATTTT. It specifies CASSLPGGHQPQHF.

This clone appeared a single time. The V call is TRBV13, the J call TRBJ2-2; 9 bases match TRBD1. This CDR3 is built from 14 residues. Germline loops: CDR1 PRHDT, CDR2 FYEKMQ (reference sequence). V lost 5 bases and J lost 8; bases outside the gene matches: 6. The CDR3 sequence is CASSPNRGPGELFF. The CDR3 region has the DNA TGTGCCAGCAGCCCCAACAGGGGGCCTGGGGAGCTGTTTTTT.